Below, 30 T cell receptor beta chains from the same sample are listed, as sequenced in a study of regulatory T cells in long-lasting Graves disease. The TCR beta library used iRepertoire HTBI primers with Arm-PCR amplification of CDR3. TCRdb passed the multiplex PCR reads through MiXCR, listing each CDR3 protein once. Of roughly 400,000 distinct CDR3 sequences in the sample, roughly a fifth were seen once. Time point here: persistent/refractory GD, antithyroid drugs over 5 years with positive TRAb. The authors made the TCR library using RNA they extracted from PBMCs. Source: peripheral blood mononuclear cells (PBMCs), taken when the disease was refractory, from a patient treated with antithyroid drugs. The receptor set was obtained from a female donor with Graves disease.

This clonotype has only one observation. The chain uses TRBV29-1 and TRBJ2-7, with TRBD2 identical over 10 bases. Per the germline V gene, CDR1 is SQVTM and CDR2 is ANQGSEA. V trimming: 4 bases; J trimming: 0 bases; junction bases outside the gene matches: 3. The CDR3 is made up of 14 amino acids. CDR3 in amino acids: CSVGRTSGSYEQYF. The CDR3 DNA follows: TGCAGCGTTGGTAGGACTAGCGGCTCCTACGAGCAGTACTTC.

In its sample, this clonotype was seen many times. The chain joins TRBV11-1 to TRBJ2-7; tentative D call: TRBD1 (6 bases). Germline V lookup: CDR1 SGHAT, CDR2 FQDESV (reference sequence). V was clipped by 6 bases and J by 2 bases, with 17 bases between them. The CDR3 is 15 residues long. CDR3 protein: CASRLNFRGPYEQYF. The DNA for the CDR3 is TGTGCCAGCAGACTAAACTTCAGGGGTCCCTACGAGCAGTACTTC.

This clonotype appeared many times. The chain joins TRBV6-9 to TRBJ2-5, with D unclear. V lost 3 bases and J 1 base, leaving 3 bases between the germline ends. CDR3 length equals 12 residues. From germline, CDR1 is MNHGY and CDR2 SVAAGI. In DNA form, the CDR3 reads TGTGCCAGCAGTTACCGCCAAGAGACCCAGTACTTC. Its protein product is CASSYRQETQYF.

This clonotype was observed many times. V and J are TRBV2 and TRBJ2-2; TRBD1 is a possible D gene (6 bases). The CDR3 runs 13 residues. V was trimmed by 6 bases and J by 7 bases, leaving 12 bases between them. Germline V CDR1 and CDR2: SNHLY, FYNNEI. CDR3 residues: CASRQGSVGELFF. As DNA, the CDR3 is TGTGCCAGCAGACAGGGAAGTGTCGGGGAGCTGTTTTTT. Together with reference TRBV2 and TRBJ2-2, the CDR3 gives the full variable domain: EPEVTQTPSHQVTQMGQEVILRCVPISNHLYFYWYRQILGQKVEFLVSFYNNEISEKSEIFDDQFSVERPDGSNFTLKIRSTKLEDSAMYFCASRQGSVGELFFGEGSRLTVL.

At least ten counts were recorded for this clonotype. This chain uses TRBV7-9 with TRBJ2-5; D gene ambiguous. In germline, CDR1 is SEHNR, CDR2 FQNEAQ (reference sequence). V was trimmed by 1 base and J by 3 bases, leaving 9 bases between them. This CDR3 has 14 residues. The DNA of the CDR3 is TGTGCCAGCAGCTTAGTTCCGGGTAAAGAGACCCAGTACTTC. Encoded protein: CASSLVPGKETQYF.

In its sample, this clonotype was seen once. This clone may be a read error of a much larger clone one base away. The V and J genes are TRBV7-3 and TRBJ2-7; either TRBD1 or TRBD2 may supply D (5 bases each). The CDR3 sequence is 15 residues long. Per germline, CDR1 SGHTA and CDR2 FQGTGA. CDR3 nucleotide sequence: TGTGCCAGCAGCCCAGGGACCCATAGCTCCTACGGGCAGTACTTC. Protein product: CASSPGTHSSYGQYF.

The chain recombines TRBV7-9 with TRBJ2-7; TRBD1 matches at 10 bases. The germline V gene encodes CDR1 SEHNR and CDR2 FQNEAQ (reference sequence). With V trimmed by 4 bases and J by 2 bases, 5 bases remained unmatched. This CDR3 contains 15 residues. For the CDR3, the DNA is TGTGCCAGCAGCTGGGGGACAGGGGTGGCCTACGAGCAGTACTTC. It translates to CASSWGTGVAYEQYF.

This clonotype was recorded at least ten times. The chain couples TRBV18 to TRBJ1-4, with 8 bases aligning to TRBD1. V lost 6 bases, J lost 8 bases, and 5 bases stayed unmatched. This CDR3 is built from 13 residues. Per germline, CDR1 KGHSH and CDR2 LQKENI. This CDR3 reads CASSPGQEEKLFF. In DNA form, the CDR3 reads TGTGCCAGCTCTCCGGGACAGGAGGAAAAACTGTTTTTT.

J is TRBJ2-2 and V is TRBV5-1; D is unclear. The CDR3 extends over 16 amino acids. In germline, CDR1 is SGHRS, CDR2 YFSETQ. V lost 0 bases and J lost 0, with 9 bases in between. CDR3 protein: CASSLVVAANTGELFF. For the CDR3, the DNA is TGCGCCAGCAGCTTGGTTGTAGCAGCGAACACCGGGGAGCTGTTTTTT.

The CDR3 DNA is TGCAGTGCTAGAGAGGGTTGGAGAAGCAATCAGCCCCAGCATTTT. Its translation: CSAREGWRSNQPQHF. The genes are TRBV20-1 and TRBJ1-5; D remains unclear. The CDR3 length is 15 residues. V lost 0 bases, J lost 1 base, and 10 bases lay in between. The V gene's germline CDR1 is DFQATT and CDR2 SNEGSKA (reference sequence).

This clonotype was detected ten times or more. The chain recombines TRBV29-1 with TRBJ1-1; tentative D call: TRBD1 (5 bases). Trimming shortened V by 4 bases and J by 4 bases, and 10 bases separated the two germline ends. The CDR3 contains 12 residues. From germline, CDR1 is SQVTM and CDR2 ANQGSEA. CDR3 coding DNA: TGCAGCGTTGGGGGGACGAGCACTGAAGCTTTCTTT. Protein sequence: CSVGGTSTEAFF.

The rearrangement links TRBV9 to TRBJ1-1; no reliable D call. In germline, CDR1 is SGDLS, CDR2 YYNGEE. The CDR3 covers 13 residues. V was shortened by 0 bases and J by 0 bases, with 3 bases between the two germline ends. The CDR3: CASSVEVNTEAFF. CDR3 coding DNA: TGTGCCAGCAGCGTAGAGGTGAACACTGAAGCTTTCTTT.

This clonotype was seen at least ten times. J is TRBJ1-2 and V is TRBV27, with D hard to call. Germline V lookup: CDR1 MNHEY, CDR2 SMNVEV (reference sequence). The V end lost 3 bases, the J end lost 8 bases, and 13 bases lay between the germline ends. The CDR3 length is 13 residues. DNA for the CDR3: TGTGCCAGCAGTTTTGCACAGACCGGAGGCTACACCTTC. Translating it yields CASSFAQTGGYTF.

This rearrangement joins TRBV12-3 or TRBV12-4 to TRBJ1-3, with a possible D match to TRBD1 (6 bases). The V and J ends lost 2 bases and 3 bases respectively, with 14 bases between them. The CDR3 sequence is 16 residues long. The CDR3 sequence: CASSLFGGHRGNTIYF. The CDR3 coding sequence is TGTGCCAGCAGTTTATTCGGGGGGCACCGTGGAAACACCATATATTTT.

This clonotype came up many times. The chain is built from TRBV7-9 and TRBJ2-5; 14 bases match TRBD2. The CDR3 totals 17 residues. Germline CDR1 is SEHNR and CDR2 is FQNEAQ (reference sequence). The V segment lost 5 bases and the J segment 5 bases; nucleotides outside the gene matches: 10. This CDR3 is CASSPGTSGSWLETQYF. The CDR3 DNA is TGTGCCAGCAGCCCTGGGACTAGCGGGAGTTGGTTGGAGACCCAGTACTTC.

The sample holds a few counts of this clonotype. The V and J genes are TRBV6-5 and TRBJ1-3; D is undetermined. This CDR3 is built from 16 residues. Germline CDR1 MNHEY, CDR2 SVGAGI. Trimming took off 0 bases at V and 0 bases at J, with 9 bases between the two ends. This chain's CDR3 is CASSYSNFRSGNTIYF. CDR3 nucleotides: TGTGCCAGCAGTTACTCGAATTTCCGCTCTGGAAACACCATATATTTT.

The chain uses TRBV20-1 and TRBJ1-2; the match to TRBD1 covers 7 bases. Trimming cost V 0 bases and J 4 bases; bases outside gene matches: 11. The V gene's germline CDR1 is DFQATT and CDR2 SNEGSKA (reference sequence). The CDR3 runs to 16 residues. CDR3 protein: CSARDGSGTGVYGYTF. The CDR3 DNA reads TGCAGTGCTAGAGATGGTAGTGGAACAGGGGTCTATGGCTACACCTTC.

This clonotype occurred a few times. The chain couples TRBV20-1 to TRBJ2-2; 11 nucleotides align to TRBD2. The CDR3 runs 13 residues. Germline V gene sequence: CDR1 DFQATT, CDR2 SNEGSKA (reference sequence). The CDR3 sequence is CRGSSGRSGELFF. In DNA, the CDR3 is TGCAGAGGCTCTAGCGGGAGGTCCGGGGAGCTGTTTTTT.

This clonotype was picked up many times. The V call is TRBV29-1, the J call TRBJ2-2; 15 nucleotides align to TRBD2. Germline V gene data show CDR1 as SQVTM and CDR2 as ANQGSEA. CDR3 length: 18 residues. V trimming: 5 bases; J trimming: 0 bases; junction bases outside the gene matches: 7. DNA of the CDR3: TGCAGCGTTCTCGGGACTAGCGGGAGGAGGCCGAACACCGGGGAGCTGTTTTTT. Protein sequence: CSVLGTSGRRPNTGELFF.

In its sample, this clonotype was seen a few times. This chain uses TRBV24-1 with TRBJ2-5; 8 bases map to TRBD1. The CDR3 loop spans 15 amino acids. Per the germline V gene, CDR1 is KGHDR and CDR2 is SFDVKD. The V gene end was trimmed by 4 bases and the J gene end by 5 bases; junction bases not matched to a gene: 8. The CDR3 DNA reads TGTGCCACCAGTGAGACAGGGGAATTGTCTGAGACCCAGTACTTC. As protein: CATSETGELSETQYF.

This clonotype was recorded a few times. CDR3 protein: CAWRTRLAGIDNEQFF. The DNA for the CDR3 is TGTGCCTGGAGGACCAGACTAGCGGGAATAGACAATGAGCAGTTCTTC. This rearrangement joins TRBV30 to TRBJ2-1, with 11 bases aligning to TRBD2. Trimming took 3 bases from V and 5 from J; bases not matched to a gene: 9. Per germline, CDR1 GTSNPN and CDR2 SVGIG (reference sequence). This CDR3 is 16 amino acids long.

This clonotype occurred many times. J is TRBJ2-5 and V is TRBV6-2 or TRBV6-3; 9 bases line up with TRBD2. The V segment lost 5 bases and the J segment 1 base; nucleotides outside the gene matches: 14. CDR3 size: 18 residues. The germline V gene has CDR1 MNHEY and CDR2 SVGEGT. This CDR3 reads CASSEWQGGSGSQETQYF. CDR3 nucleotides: TGTGCCAGCAGTGAATGGCAGGGTGGTAGCGGGAGCCAAGAGACCCAGTACTTC.

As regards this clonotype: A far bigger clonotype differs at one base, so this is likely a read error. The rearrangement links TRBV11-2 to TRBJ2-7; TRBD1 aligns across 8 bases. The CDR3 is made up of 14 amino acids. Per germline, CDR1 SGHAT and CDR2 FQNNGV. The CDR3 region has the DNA TGTGCCAGCAACTTAGGGACAGGACCCTACGAGCAGTACTTC. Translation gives CASNLGTGPYEQYF.

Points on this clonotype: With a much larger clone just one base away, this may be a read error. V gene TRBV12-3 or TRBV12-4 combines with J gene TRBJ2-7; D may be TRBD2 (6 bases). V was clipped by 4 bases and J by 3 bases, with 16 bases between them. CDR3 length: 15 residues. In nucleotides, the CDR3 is TGTGCCAGCAGTTCCGGGCTAGTGGGAGGCTACGAGCAGTACTTC. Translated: CASSSGLVGGYEQYF.

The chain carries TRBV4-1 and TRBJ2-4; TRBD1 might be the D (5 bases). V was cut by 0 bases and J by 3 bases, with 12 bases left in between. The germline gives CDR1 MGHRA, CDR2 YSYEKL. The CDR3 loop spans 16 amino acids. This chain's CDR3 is CASSQDTDSIKNIQYF. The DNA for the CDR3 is TGCGCCAGCAGCCAAGATACTGACAGCATCAAAAACATTCAGTACTTC.

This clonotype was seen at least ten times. The CDR3 region is CASSFRGRTEAFF. The CDR3 bases are TGTGCCAGCAGTTTCAGGGGACGCACTGAAGCTTTCTTT. The rearrangement joins TRBV28 to TRBJ1-1; TRBD1 might be the D (6 bases). The CDR3 contains 13 residues. The ends were cut back, 3 bases at V and 4 bases at J, with 9 bases in the middle. The germline CDR1 and CDR2 sequences are MDHEN and SYDVKM.

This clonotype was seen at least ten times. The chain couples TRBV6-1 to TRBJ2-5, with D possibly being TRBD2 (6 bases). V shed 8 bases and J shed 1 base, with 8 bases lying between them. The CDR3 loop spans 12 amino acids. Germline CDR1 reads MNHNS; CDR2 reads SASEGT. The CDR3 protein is CASGGVQETQYF. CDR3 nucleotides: TGTGCCAGCGGCGGGGTCCAAGAGACCCAGTACTTC.

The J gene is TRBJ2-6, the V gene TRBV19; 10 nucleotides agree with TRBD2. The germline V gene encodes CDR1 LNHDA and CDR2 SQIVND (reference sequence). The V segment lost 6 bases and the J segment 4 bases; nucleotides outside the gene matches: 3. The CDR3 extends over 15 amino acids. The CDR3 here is CASRAGGTGANVLTF. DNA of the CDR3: TGTGCCAGTAGAGCGGGAGGGACGGGGGCCAACGTCCTGACTTTC.

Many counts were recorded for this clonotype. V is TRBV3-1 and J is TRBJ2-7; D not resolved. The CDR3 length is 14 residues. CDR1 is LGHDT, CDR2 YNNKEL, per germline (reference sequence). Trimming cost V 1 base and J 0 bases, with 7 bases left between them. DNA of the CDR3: TGTGCCAGCAGCCAAGCCCCCGACTCCTACGAGCAGTACTTC. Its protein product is CASSQAPDSYEQYF.

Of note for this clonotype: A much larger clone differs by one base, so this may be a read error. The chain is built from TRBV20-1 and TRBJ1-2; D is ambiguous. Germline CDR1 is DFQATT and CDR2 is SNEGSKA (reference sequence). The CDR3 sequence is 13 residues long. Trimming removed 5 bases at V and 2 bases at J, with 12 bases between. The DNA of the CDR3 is TGCAGTGCTCCCGGAGAGAGCAACTATGGCTACACCTTC. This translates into CSAPGESNYGYTF.